This T cell receptor (beta chain) appears in the sequencing data of a study of blood T cell repertoires in COVID-19. Study-level information: Collection of acute and convalescent COVID-19 samples took place in the United States, Italy and Spain.

Per the original methods: Estimation of nucleated cell counts was performed using reference gene primer amplification. Sequencing used immunoSEQ multiplex PCR; TCRdb keeps in-frame clones, though not all of them. That table is the source of V, J and clone size, and D and trimming were worked out from the DNA. The sample yields about 330,000 clones, around 92% seen once. This CDR3 has 15 amino acids. Deletions cut 2 bases from V and 5 bases from J, with 16 bases between. Germline CDR1 MNHNS, CDR2 SASEGT. This TCR came from a man in his late teens or twenties who had recovered from COVID-19. This chain links TRBV6-1 with TRBJ2-7; possible D gene TRBD1, 6 bases. Sequencing was performed on peripheral blood. The CDR3 coding sequence is TGTGCCAGCAGTGAATTTGATCGACAGGTGAACGAGCAGTACTTC. Translating it yields CASSEFDRQVNEQYF.